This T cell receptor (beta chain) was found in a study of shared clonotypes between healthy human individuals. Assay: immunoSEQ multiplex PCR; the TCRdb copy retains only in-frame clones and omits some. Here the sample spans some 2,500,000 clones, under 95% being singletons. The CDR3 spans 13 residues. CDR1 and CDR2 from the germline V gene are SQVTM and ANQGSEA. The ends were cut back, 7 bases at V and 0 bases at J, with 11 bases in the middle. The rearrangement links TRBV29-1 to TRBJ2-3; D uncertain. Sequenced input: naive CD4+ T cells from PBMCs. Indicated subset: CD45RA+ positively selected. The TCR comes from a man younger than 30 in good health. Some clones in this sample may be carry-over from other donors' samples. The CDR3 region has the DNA TGCAGCGCCCGGGCTTCTAGCACAGATACGCAGTATTTT. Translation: CSARASSTDTQYF.